This entry concerns a single T cell receptor beta chain. The data are from a study of T-cell reconstitution after alpha-beta-depleted transplantation in children. For TCRbeta, the library was prepared with unique molecular identifiers. MiXCR was run by TCRdb on the PCR reads, yielding one entry per CDR3 protein. Seen here are about 580,000 distinct CDR3 sequences, 27% observed once, and the top ten hold under 45%. The ends lost 3 bases at V and 5 bases at J; junction bases unmatched: 10. Germline V gives CDR1 SQVTM, CDR2 ANQGSEA. The CDR3 is 15 residues long. The sample was PBMCs, taken before TCRalphabeta/CD19-depleted stem cell transplant. The origin of this receptor is a boy under two years old with Wiskott-Aldrich syndrome, due to receive a stem cell transplant. This sequence joins TRBV29-1 and TRBJ2-1, with TRBD1 identical over 7 bases. The CDR3 nucleotides are TGCAGCGTTGACAGAGGGGGCGGTGGGGACAATGAGCAGTTCTTC. Protein product: CSVDRGGGGDNEQFF.